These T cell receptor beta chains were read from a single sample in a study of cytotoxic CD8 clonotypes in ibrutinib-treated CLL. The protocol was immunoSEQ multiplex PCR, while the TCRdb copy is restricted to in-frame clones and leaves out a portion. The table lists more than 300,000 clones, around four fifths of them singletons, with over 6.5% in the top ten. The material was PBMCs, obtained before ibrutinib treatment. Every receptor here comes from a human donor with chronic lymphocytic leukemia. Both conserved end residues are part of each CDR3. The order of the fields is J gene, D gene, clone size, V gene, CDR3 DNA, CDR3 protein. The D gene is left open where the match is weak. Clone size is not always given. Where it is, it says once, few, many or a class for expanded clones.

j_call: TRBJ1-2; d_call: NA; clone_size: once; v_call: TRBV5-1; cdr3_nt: TGCGCCAGCAGCTTTGAAAGGTCCTTTGATGGCTACACCTTC; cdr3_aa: CASSFERSFDGYTF
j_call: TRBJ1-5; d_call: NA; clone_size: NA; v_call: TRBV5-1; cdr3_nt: TGCGCCAGCAGCTTGGGACCACGGGATCTTGGGGTCAGAAATCAGCCCCAGCATTTT; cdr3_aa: CASSLGPRDLGVRNQPQHF
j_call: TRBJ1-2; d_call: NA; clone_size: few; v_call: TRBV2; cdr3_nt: TGTGCCAGCATCTACAGGGCTAACTATGGCTACACCTTC; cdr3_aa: CASIYRANYGYTF
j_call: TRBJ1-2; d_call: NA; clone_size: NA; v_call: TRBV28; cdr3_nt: TGTGCCAGCAGCACAGAAGTTGGGGGGGTTCTCTATGGCTACACCTTC; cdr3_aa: CASSTEVGGVLYGYTF
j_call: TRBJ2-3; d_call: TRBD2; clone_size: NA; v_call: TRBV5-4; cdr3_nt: TGTGCCAGCAGCCCGGGACTAGCGGGCAGCACAGATACGCAGTATTTT; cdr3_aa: CASSPGLAGSTDTQYF
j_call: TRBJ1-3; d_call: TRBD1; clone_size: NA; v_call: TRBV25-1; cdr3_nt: TGTGCCAGCAGTGAGCCCGGGACAGGTATTGGAAACACCATATATTTT; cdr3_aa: CASSEPGTGIGNTIYF
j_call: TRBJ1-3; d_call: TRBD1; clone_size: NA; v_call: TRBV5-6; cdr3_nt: TGTGCCAGCACGACAGGGGCTGGAAACACCATATATTTT; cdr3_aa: CASTTGAGNTIYF
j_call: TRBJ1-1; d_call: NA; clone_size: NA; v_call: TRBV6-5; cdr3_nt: TGTGCCAGCAGGAGGGGGAGGAACACTGAAGCTTTCTTT; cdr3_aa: CASRRGRNTEAFF
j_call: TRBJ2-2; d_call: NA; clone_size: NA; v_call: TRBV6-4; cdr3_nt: TGTGCCAGCAGCCCCAGGGCGGCGAACACCGGGGAGCTGTTTTTT; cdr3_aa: CASSPRAANTGELFF
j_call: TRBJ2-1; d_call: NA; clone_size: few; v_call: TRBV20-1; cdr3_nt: TGCAGTGCTAGAGGGGGGAATGAGCAGTTCTTC; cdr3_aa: CSARGGNEQFF
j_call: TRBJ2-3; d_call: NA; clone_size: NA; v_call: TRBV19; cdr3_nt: TGTGCCAGCGGGACACCTAGCACAGATACGCAGTATTTT; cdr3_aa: CASGTPSTDTQYF
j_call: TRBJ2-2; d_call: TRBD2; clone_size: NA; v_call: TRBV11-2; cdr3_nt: TGTGCCAGCAGCTTAGTTTTTCTAGCGGGTGGGACCGGGGAGCTGTTTTTT; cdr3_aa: CASSLVFLAGGTGELFF
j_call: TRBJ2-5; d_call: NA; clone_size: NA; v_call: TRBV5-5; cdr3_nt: TGTGCCAGCAGCGTAAACAGGGCGGCCCAAGAGACCCAGTACTTC; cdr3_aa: CASSVNRAAQETQYF
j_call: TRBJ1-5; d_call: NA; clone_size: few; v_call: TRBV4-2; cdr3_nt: TGTGCCAGCAGCCAAGATGGCAGGGGCAATCAGCCCCAGCATTTT; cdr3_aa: CASSQDGRGNQPQHF
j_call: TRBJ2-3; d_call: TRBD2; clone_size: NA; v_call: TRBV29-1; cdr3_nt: TGCAGCACTGTAGAGGGAGGGCCGGGAGATACGCAGTATTTT; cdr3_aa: CSTVEGGPGDTQYF
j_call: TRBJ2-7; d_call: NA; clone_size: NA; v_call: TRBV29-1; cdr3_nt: TGCAGCGTTGTAAGTGGGTCAGGGGTCTACTTC; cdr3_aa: CSVVSGSGVYF
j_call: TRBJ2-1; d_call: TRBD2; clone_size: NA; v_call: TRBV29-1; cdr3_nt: TGCAGCGTTGGGACTAGCGGGTCCTACAATGAGCAGTTCTTC; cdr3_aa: CSVGTSGSYNEQFF
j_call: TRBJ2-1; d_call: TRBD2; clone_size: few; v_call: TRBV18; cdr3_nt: TGTGCCAGCTCCAAAAGCGGGACCTACAATGAGCAGTTCTTC; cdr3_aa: CASSKSGTYNEQFF
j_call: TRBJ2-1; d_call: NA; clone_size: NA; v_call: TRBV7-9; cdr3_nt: TGTGCCAGCAGCCCCACGTTGAGCAACAATGAGCAGTTCTTC; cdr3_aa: CASSPTLSNNEQFF
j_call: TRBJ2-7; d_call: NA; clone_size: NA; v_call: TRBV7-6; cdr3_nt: TGTGCCAGCAGCTTAGCGGGCGAGCAGTACTTC; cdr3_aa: CASSLAGEQYF
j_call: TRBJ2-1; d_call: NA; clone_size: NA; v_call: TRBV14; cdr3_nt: TGTGCCAGCAGCCAGGCTAGAAGCGGTATTTTCAAGTTCTTC; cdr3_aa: CASSQARSGIFKFF
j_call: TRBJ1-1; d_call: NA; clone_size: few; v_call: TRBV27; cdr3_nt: TGTGCCAGCAGGGAAAACGGACAGTTTTCTGAAGCTTTCTTT; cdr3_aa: CASRENGQFSEAFF
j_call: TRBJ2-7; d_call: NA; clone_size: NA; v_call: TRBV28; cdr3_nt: TGTGCCAGCACCTCGGGCGGGGTCTCCTACGAGCAGTACTTC; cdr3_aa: CASTSGGVSYEQYF